These 9 T cell receptor beta chains originate from one sample sequenced in a study of beta chain features in type 1 diabetes. The whole isolated RNA underwent reverse transcription, so sequencing captured expressed TCRB transcripts. Sequencing was performed with immunoSEQ multiplex PCR; in TCRdb, only in-frame clones are kept and a portion is missing. The sample shows some 300,000 clones, about 7.8% of them seen only once. Sequenced sample: central memory CD4+ T cells from blood. Source of these receptors: a woman aged 18-30 years in good health.

This clone was found a few times. The rearrangement uses TRBV5-4 and TRBJ2-3, with D tentatively TRBD2 (5 bases). CDR1 and CDR2 (germline): SGHNT, YYREEE (reference sequence). Trimming removed 3 bases from V and 1 base from J, with 9 bases in between. The CDR3 runs 14 residues. CDR3 DNA sequence: TGTGCCAGCAGCTCCCACGGGGGCACAGATACGCAGTATTTT. Residues: CASSSHGGTDTQYF. The full variable domain, rest sourced from reference TRBV5-4 and TRBJ2-3, is ETGVTQSPTHLIKTRGQQVTLRCSSQSGHNTVSWYQQALGQGPQFIFQYYREEENGRGNFPPRFSGLQFPNYSSELNVNALELDDSALYLCASSSHGGTDTQYFGPGTRLTVL.

CDR3 amino acids: CSVGDSTKYGYTF. CDR3 coding DNA: TGCAGCGTTGGGGACAGCACAAAATATGGCTACACCTTC. The J gene is TRBJ1-2, the V gene TRBV29-1; 7 nucleotides line up with TRBD1. In germline, CDR1 is SQVTM, CDR2 ANQGSEA. The CDR3 runs 13 residues. V was clipped by 4 bases and J by 5 bases; unmatched bases: 7.

V and J are TRBV6-5 and TRBJ2-5; TRBD2 agrees at 9 bases. J was trimmed by 4 bases and V by 1 base; bases with no gene match: 4. The V gene's germline CDR1 is MNHEY and CDR2 SVGAGI. The CDR3 extends over 15 amino acids. The chain's CDR3 is CASSYLAGVGETQYF. The DNA for the CDR3 is TGTGCCAGCAGTTACTTAGCGGGGGTAGGAGAGACCCAGTACTTC.

In this sample, this clone turned up a few times. The genes are TRBV5-4 and TRBJ2-3; 12 nucleotides match TRBD2. The trim removed 3 bases at V and 5 bases at J, leaving 4 bases unmatched. CDR1 and CDR2 (germline): SGHNT, YYREEE (reference sequence). The CDR3 has 15 residues. CDR3 amino acids: CASSSGGLAGDTQYF. As DNA, the CDR3 is TGTGCCAGCAGCTCCGGGGGACTAGCGGGAGATACGCAGTATTTT.

This clone was detected only a few times. The sample carries other DNA sequences with the same CDR3. This chain links TRBV19 with TRBJ2-7, with 10 nucleotides matching TRBD2. Germline CDR1 and CDR2: LNHDA and SQIVND (reference sequence). The V segment lost 5 bases and the J segment 2 bases; nucleotides outside the gene matches: 6. The CDR3 runs to 15 residues. CDR3 loop: CASSLGLAGAYEQYF. The CDR3 coding sequence is TGTGCCAGTAGTCTGGGGCTAGCGGGAGCCTACGAGCAGTACTTC.

This clone was counted a few times. The V and J genes are TRBV4-2 and TRBJ2-1; the match to TRBD2 covers 9 bases. V gave up 1 base and J gave up 7 bases; unmatched junction bases: 8. CDR1 and CDR2 from the germline V gene are LGHNA and YNFKEQ. This CDR3 is built from 16 residues. This CDR3 is CASSQVAGGLWNEQFF. CDR3 in DNA: TGTGCCAGCAGCCAAGTCGCGGGGGGGCTGTGGAATGAGCAGTTCTTC.

This chain links TRBV10-3 with TRBJ2-1; tentative D call: TRBD1 (6 bases). V was clipped by 2 bases and J by 3 bases, with 8 bases between them. The CDR3 runs 14 residues. In germline, CDR1 is ENHRY, CDR2 SYGVKD. The CDR3 protein is CAISEMDSYNEQFF. In DNA, the CDR3 is TGTGCCATCAGTGAGATGGACAGCTACAATGAGCAGTTCTTC.

This clone turned up a few times. The V call is TRBV11-3, the J call TRBJ2-3, with D possibly being TRBD2 (5 bases). The CDR3 spans 15 residues. CDR1 is SGHNT, CDR2 YENEEA, per germline. Trimming shortened V by 4 bases and J by 0 bases, and 11 bases separated the two germline ends. CDR3 loop: CASSSGLTSTDTQYF. The DNA of the CDR3 is TGTGCCAGCAGCTCCGGACTCACCAGCACAGATACGCAGTATTTT.

The table lists this clone with a few counts. The V gene is TRBV9, the J gene TRBJ1-5, with D unclear. V lost 3 bases and J 3 bases, leaving 4 bases between the germline ends. CDR1 is SGDLS, CDR2 YYNGEE, per germline. The CDR3 has 12 amino acids. CDR3 sequence reads: CASSATNQPQHF. The CDR3 nucleotides read TGTGCCAGCAGCGCCACCAATCAGCCCCAGCATTTT.